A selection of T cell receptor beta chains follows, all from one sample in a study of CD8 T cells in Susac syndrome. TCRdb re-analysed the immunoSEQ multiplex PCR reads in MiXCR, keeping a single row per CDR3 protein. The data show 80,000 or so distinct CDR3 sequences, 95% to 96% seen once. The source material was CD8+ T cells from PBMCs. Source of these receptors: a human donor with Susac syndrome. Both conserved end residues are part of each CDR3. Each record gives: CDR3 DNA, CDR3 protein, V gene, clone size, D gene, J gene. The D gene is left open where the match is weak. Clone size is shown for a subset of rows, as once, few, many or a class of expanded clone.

DNA: TGTGCCAGCAGCCAAGATTGGGGTCAAGAGACCCAGTACTTC; CDR3: CASSQDWGQETQYF; V: TRBV3-1; size: -; D: -; J: TRBJ2-5
DNA: TGCAGCGTTGAAGAGGGGGGGTTTTCGGCTCAGTACCAAGAGACCCAGTACTTC; CDR3: CSVEEGGFSAQYQETQYF; V: TRBV29-1; size: -; D: TRBD2; J: TRBJ2-5
DNA: TGTGCCAGCAGTGCCGAGGTCGGGACAGCCAAAAACATTCAGTACTTC; CDR3: CASSAEVGTAKNIQYF; V: TRBV2; size: once; D: -; J: TRBJ2-4
DNA: TGCAGAATAGAACAAAACAGGGCCGGTGAAGCTTTCTTT; CDR3: CRIEQNRAGEAFF; V: TRBV29-1; size: -; D: -; J: TRBJ1-1
DNA: TGCGCCAGCAGCCCACAAGGAATAGCGGGAGGTGACACAGATACGCAGTATTTT; CDR3: CASSPQGIAGGDTDTQYF; V: TRBV4-3; size: -; D: TRBD2; J: TRBJ2-3
DNA: TGTGCCAGCAGCTTGTCCCCGGGTTTTATGAACACTGAAGCTTTCTTT; CDR3: CASSLSPGFMNTEAFF; V: TRBV5-6; size: once; D: -; J: TRBJ1-1
DNA: TGTGCCAGCAGCAGGGTGTACTACACTGAAGCTTTCTTT; CDR3: CASSRVYYTEAFF; V: TRBV6-6; size: -; D: -; J: TRBJ1-1
DNA: TGCAGTGCTCCGCGGGGCAGGAGTGGCTACACCTTC; CDR3: CSAPRGRSGYTF; V: TRBV20-1; size: -; D: -; J: TRBJ1-2
DNA: TGTGCCAGCAGCCCCGGGGGGGATGAGCAGTTCTTC; CDR3: CASSPGGDEQFF; V: TRBV13; size: -; D: TRBD2; J: TRBJ2-1
DNA: TGTGCCAGCAAGTTAGAGGGGCTTTACGAGCAGTACTTC; CDR3: CASKLEGLYEQYF; V: TRBV2; size: -; D: -; J: TRBJ2-7
DNA: TGTGCCAGCACGGGGGACGCCTACGAGCAGTACTTC; CDR3: CASTGDAYEQYF; V: TRBV25-1; size: -; D: -; J: TRBJ2-7
DNA: TGTGCCAGCAGCCTCGAGGGGGGGATCTACGAGCAGTACTTC; CDR3: CASSLEGGIYEQYF; V: TRBV4-2; size: -; D: -; J: TRBJ2-7
DNA: TGTGCCTGGAGTATCGTACGGGCAAGTGAGCAGTTCTTC; CDR3: CAWSIVRASEQFF; V: TRBV30; size: -; D: -; J: TRBJ2-1
DNA: TGTGCCAGCAGCTTAGACCTCAGGAATGAGCAGTTCTTC; CDR3: CASSLDLRNEQFF; V: TRBV7-3; size: -; D: -; J: TRBJ2-1
DNA: TGTGCCAGCACGGGGGACGTATACAATGAGCAGTTCTTC; CDR3: CASTGDVYNEQFF; V: TRBV7-2; size: -; D: -; J: TRBJ2-1
DNA: TGTGCCAGCAGTTTTAACCCTGGGGAGCAGTACTTC; CDR3: CASSFNPGEQYF; V: TRBV7-9; size: -; D: -; J: TRBJ2-7
DNA: TGTGCCAGCAGTTACTCTACGCTAGCGGGGGGTGAGCAGTTCTTC; CDR3: CASSYSTLAGGEQFF; V: TRBV6-2/TRBV6-3; size: -; D: TRBD2; J: TRBJ2-1
DNA: TGTGCCAGCAGCGTAGCCGGGCGGGGAGACAATGAGCAGTTCTTC; CDR3: CASSVAGRGDNEQFF; V: TRBV9; size: -; D: -; J: TRBJ2-1
DNA: TGCAGCGTTGAGGACGGGACAGGGGGTAGGGAGCAGTACTTC; CDR3: CSVEDGTGGREQYF; V: TRBV29-1; size: -; D: TRBD1; J: TRBJ2-7
DNA: TGTGCCAGCAGCTTTAGACCGAGTATCCGTTGGGAGACCCAGTACTTC; CDR3: CASSFRPSIRWETQYF; V: TRBV7-2; size: -; D: -; J: TRBJ2-5
DNA: TGCAGTGCTAGAGTGGGGGTTTCGTATAGAGAGACCCAGTACTTC; CDR3: CSARVGVSYRETQYF; V: TRBV20-1; size: -; D: -; J: TRBJ2-5
DNA: TGTGCCAGCTTCGGACTAGCGGGACCCTCCTACGAGCAGTACTTC; CDR3: CASFGLAGPSYEQYF; V: TRBV5-6; size: -; D: TRBD2; J: TRBJ2-7
DNA: TGTGCCAGCAGCCTCCTAGCGGGAGGGCGGAATGAGCAGTTCTTC; CDR3: CASSLLAGGRNEQFF; V: TRBV7-9; size: -; D: TRBD2; J: TRBJ2-1
DNA: TGCAGCGTTGAATTTTTGGACGGACCCTACAATGAGCAGTTCTTC; CDR3: CSVEFLDGPYNEQFF; V: TRBV29-1; size: -; D: -; J: TRBJ2-1
DNA: TGCGCCAGCAGCTTGGGGACAGTGGTCTATGGCTACACCTTC; CDR3: CASSLGTVVYGYTF; V: TRBV5-1; size: -; D: -; J: TRBJ1-2
DNA: TGTGCCAGCAGTTCTAGACTAGAGGAGAGCACAGATACGCAGTATTTT; CDR3: CASSSRLEESTDTQYF; V: TRBV6-6; size: -; D: -; J: TRBJ2-3
DNA: TGCGCCAGCAGCCAAGATAGCGAGAGACTGAACACTGAAGCTTTCTTT; CDR3: CASSQDSERLNTEAFF; V: TRBV4-1; size: -; D: -; J: TRBJ1-1
DNA: TGTGCCAGCAGCTGGGGGAGCGGCGAGCAGTACTTC; CDR3: CASSWGSGEQYF; V: TRBV28; size: -; D: -; J: TRBJ2-7